This T cell receptor (beta chain) was sequenced for a study of a mutant IDH1 vaccine in newly diagnosed glioma. Study observations and caveats: Patients showed vaccine-induced immune responses at a rate of 90% to 95%.

Comment on this clone: The antigen remains unidentified.

The assay was immunoSEQ multiplex PCR, and TCRdb's table has in-frame clones only and misses some. The table has approximately 30,000 clones, 82% seen once. Time point specified: week 23, last vaccination. Alongside topical imiquimod, each dose of vaccine comprised 300 ug of mutant IDH1 20-mer peptide. The sample was PBMCs, taken from a glioma patient whose treatment included an IDH1 peptide vaccine. The origin of this receptor is a young woman with glioma.

CDR3 region: CASSYRAGQNSPLHF. CDR3 nucleotide sequence: TGTGCCAGCAGTTACAGGGCAGGGCAGAATTCACCCCTCCACTTT. J is TRBJ1-6 and V is TRBV6-5; D might be TRBD1 (5 bases). The CDR3 extends over 15 amino acids. Trimming cost V 2 bases and J 7 bases, with 12 bases left between them. Germline loops: CDR1 MNHEY, CDR2 SVGAGI.